A single T cell receptor beta chain is shown here with its context. These data belong to a study of quantifying T cell responses using KT2 cells. About the study: cDNA was made from DNase-treated RNA using alpha and beta constant primers. The second PCR was a qPCR stopped at a predetermined fluorescence threshold.

Each cDNA got a UMI-containing oligo ligated at its 3' end. First-round PCR used about 4 cycles and beta primers RC1.1 and RC1.2 covering TRBC1 and TRBC2. TCR alpha and beta chains were handled separately starting at the second PCR. Each CDR3 protein is one row after TCRdb ran MiXCR on the UMI-ligation and nested PCR reads. This repertoire shows just under 50,000 distinct CDR3 sequences, 11% found once; its top ten account for about 10%. The germline V gene encodes CDR1 DFQATT and CDR2 SNEGSKA (reference sequence). CDR3 length: 16 residues. V was shortened by 6 bases and J by 7 bases, with 22 bases between the two germline ends. KT2, a clone with a known TCR, was spiked into unfractionated PBMC. Fixed numbers of PBMC received varying amounts of KT2 cells.

The source of this sequence is a human donor. The V gene is TRBV20-1, the J gene TRBJ1-6; TRBD1 might be the D (6 bases). The sample consisted of PBMCs spiked with cells of the T cell clone KT2. CDR3 nucleotide sequence: TGCAGTGCCTCCCGCGGACAGTTAAACCTGAATTCACCCCTCCACTTT. Translating gives CSASRGQLNLNSPLHF.